Below are 14 T cell receptor beta chains sequenced from a single sample in a study of blood T cell repertoires in COVID-19 (dated by TCRdb to 2020 to 2022). To prepare the library, the immunoSEQ multiplex PCR assay was applied. This is the immuneACCESS table as TCRdb keeps it, with only in-frame sequences that have V and J called. A part of the clones is gone; compared with another copy, unresolved V genes explain less than half, and the rest is unexplained. This sample is represented by tens of thousands of clones; 70% to 90% of them were singletons. The ten top clones hold about 4.3% of the sample. The source material was peripheral blood. The receptor source for this set is a man in his sixties with acute or convalescent COVID-19.

This clone was observed a few times. This rearrangement joins TRBV24-1 to TRBJ1-2; D might be TRBD1 (5 bases). The V and J ends lost 6 bases and 3 bases respectively, with 10 bases between them. The V gene's germline CDR1 is KGHDR and CDR2 SFDVKD. The CDR3 runs to 13 residues. The CDR3 nucleotides read TGTGCCACCAGTTCTACAGGCTACTATGGCTACACCTTC. It translates to CATSSTGYYGYTF.

The chain employs TRBV7-9 and TRBJ1-1, with 7 bases lining up with TRBD1. Germline CDR1 and CDR2: SEHNR and FQNEAQ (reference sequence). V lost 3 bases, J lost 4 bases, and 11 bases stayed unmatched. This CDR3 region has 16 residues. This CDR3 is CASSFRSGTEGTEAFF. The CDR3 DNA reads TGTGCCAGCAGCTTTAGATCCGGGACAGAAGGCACTGAAGCTTTCTTT.

This chain joins TRBV2 and TRBJ1-6; D gene uncertain. V shed 7 bases and J shed 9 bases, with 13 bases lying between them. The CDR3 spans 13 residues. Germline V lookup: CDR1 SNHLY, CDR2 FYNNEI. CDR3 bases: TGTGCCAGCATTCTGACATGGGCTTCACCCCTCCACTTT. Translating gives CASILTWASPLHF.

The chain recombines TRBV6-6 with TRBJ2-1; 7 bases match TRBD2. V dropped 2 bases and J dropped 14; count of bases not matched to a gene: 12. The CDR3 extends over 14 amino acids. Germline loops: CDR1 MNHNY, CDR2 SVGAGI (reference sequence). The DNA for the CDR3 is TGTGCCAGCAGTTACCTAGGGACTACCAATACCGAGTTCTTC. It yields the protein CASSYLGTTNTEFF.

V and J are TRBV20-1 and TRBJ2-7; 8 positions agree with TRBD1. The CDR3 is 15 amino acids. Trimming took 3 bases from V and 2 from J; bases not matched to a gene: 9. Germline V lookup: CDR1 DFQATT, CDR2 SNEGSKA (reference sequence). The CDR3 loop reads CSASNERTGTYEQYF. Written as DNA, the CDR3 is TGCAGTGCTAGTAACGAAAGGACAGGGACCTACGAGCAGTACTTC.

In its sample, this clone was seen once. The rearrangement uses TRBV18 and TRBJ2-3; D is perhaps TRBD1 (5 bases). The CDR3 sequence is 14 residues long. V was clipped by 3 bases and J by 6 bases, with 13 bases between them. Germline CDR1 KGHSH, CDR2 LQKENI. The CDR3: CASSPGTGYDTQYF. CDR3 in DNA: TGTGCCAGCTCACCGGGAACAGGATACGATACGCAGTATTTT.

This chain connects TRBV4-1 to TRBJ1-2, with 7 bases aligning to TRBD1. The CDR3 contains 14 residues. Germline V lookup: CDR1 MGHRA, CDR2 YSYEKL. V dropped 0 bases and J dropped 3; count of bases not matched to a gene: 1. The CDR3 region has the DNA TGCGCCAGCAGCCAAGAAGGGACAGACTATGGCTACACCTTC. Amino acids: CASSQEGTDYGYTF.

CDR3 in amino acids: CASSLKLEPYEQYF. The CDR3, as DNA: TGTGCCAGCAGCTTGAAACTAGAGCCCTACGAGCAGTACTTC. The rearrangement links TRBV5-4 to TRBJ2-7; tentative D call: TRBD2 (5 bases). The germline gives CDR1 SGHNT, CDR2 YYREEE (reference sequence). This CDR3 is 14 amino acids long. Trimming stripped 1 base from V and 2 bases from J, with 10 bases between.

The genes are TRBV3-1 (or the pseudogene TRBV3-2) and TRBJ2-1; D may be TRBD2 (7 bases). With 1 base removed from V and 10 bases from J, the gap between germline ends came to 17 bases. The CDR3 spans 15 residues. Germline V gene data show CDR1 as LGHDT and CDR2 as YNNKEL (reference sequence). As DNA, the CDR3 is TGTGCCAGCAGCCAAGTAGGGGGGGGCTTACAGGAGCAGTTCTTC. Protein sequence: CASSQVGGGLQEQFF.

The chain combines TRBV6-1 with TRBJ2-1, with 7 bases that match TRBD2. The CDR3 spans 15 residues. The V gene end was trimmed by 1 base and the J gene end by 2 bases; junction bases not matched to a gene: 2. The germline gives CDR1 MNHNS, CDR2 SASEGT. This CDR3 is CASSEVAGTYNEQFF. CDR3 nucleotides: TGTGCCAGCAGTGAAGTAGCGGGTACCTACAATGAGCAGTTCTTC.

The V and J genes are TRBV2 and TRBJ1-5; perhaps TRBD1 as D (5 bases). V lost 5 bases and J 3 bases, leaving 14 bases between the germline ends. There are 15 residues in the CDR3. Germline-derived CDR1 and CDR2 are SNHLY and FYNNEI. The CDR3 reads CASSMRQGINQPQHF. The CDR3 bases are TGTGCCAGCAGTATGAGGCAGGGAATCAATCAGCCCCAGCATTTT.

This clone has a handful of counts. The V and J genes are TRBV7-6 and TRBJ1-1; unclear D gene. The CDR3 extends over 14 amino acids. Germline CDR1 reads SGHVS; CDR2 reads FNYEAQ. V gave up 5 bases and J gave up 5 bases, with 15 bases separating them. The CDR3 DNA is TGTGCCAGCAGCCACCCGCGGGGTGGGACTGAAGCTTTCTTT. Translated: CASSHPRGGTEAFF. The full variable domain, rest sourced from reference TRBV7-6 and TRBJ1-1, is GAGVSQSPRYKVTKRGQDVALRCDPISGHVSLYWYRQALGQGPEFLTYFNYEAQQDKSGLPNDRFSAERPEGSISTLTIQRTEQRDSAMYRCASSHPRGGTEAFFGQGTRLTVV.

The chain joins TRBV19 to TRBJ2-5; D gene unclear. CDR3 size: 13 residues. Germline lookup yields CDR1 LNHDA and CDR2 SQIVND (reference sequence). The V gene lost 3 bases and the J gene lost 4 bases, with 9 bases spanning the gap. CDR3 sequence reads: CASSMEWRETQYF. CDR3 coding DNA: TGTGCCAGTAGTATGGAATGGAGAGAGACCCAGTACTTC.

The rearrangement joins TRBV10-3 to TRBJ2-1; 10 bases match TRBD1. Germline V gene data show CDR1 as ENHRY and CDR2 as SYGVKD. V gave up 4 bases and J gave up 2 bases; unmatched junction bases: 5. The CDR3 covers 16 residues. The CDR3 DNA sequence: TGTGCCATCAGTGGACCGGGACAGGGGACCTACAATGAGCAGTTCTTC. The encoded protein is CAISGPGQGTYNEQFF.